This T cell receptor beta chain is drawn from a study of blood T cell repertoires in COVID-19. Study in general: Sources were T cells, B-cell-depleted T cells, or PBMCs; the material itself was cDNA or gDNA.

Per the original methods: Nucleated cell number was recorded as an estimate derived from reference gene primer amplification. The protocol was immunoSEQ multiplex PCR, while the TCRdb copy is restricted to in-frame clones and leaves out a portion. The DNA was the basis for D and trimming; V, J and clone size are from that table. Here the sample spans around 120,000 clones, about 78% being singletons. The sequence derives from a man aged 65-85 years with acute or convalescent COVID-19. Specimen: peripheral blood.

CDR3: CASSSGRGGIHEQFF. CDR3 bases: TGTGCCAGCAGCTCGGGGCGGGGGGGCATCCATGAGCAGTTCTTC. This chain links TRBV7-2 with TRBJ2-1, with TRBD2 identical over 9 bases. Germline trimming cut 4 bases from V and 8 bases from J; bases unmatched to any gene: 9. Germline values: CDR1 SGHTA, CDR2 FQGNSA. This CDR3 contains 15 residues.